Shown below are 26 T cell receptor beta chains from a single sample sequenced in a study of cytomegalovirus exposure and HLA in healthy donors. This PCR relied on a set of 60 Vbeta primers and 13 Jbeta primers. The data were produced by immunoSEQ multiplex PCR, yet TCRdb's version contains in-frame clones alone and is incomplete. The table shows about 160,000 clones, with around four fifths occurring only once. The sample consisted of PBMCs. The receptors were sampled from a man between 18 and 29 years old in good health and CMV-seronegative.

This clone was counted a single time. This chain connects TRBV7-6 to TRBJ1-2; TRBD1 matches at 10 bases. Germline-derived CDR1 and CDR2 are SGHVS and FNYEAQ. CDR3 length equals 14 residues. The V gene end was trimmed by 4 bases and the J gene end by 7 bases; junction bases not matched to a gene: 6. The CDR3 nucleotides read TGTGCCAGCAGCTCCCGACAGGGGGCTGTTGGCTACACCTTC. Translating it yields CASSSRQGAVGYTF.

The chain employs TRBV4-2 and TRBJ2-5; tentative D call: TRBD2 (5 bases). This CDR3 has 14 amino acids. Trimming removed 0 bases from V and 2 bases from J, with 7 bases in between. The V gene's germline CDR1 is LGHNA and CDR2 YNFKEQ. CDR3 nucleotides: TGTGCCAGCAGCCAAGAAACTAGGCAAGAGACCCAGTACTTC. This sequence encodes CASSQETRQETQYF.

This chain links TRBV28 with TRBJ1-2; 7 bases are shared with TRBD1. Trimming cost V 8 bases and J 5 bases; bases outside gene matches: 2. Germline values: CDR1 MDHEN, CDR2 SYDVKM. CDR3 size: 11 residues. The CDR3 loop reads CASGTEYGYTF. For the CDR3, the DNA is TGTGCCAGCGGGACAGAGTATGGCTACACCTTC.

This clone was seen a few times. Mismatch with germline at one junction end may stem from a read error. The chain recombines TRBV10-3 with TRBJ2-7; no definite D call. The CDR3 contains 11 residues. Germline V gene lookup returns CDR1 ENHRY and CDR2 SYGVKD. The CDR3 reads CASSYSYEQYF. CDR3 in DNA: TGTGCCAGCAGTTACTCCTACGAGCAGTACTTC.

The CDR3 spells CASSSPLAGSNGYTF. The CDR3, as DNA: TGTGCCAGCAGTTCCCCCCTGGCAGGTTCCAATGGCTACACCTTC. The V gene is TRBV28, the J gene TRBJ1-2; no clear D. V was pared by 4 bases and J by 6 bases, with 18 bases between. Germline assignment: CDR1 MDHEN and CDR2 SYDVKM. The CDR3 is 15 amino acids.

The CDR3 DNA sequence: TGTGCCAGCAGCCCGGGGAGGGAGTTGCTCGAGACCCAGTACTTC. Translation gives CASSPGRELLETQYF. This chain joins TRBV7-3 and TRBJ2-5; TRBD2 agrees at 7 bases. The CDR3 consists of 15 residues. Germline assignment: CDR1 SGHTA and CDR2 FQGTGA. V lost 5 bases, J lost 5 bases, and 11 bases stayed unmatched.

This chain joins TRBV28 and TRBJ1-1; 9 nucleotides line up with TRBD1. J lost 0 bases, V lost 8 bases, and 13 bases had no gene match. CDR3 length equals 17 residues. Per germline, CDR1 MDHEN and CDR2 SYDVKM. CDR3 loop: CASCRDRATLLNTEAFF. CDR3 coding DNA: TGTGCCAGCTGCCGGGACAGGGCCACCCTCTTGAACACTGAAGCTTTCTTT.

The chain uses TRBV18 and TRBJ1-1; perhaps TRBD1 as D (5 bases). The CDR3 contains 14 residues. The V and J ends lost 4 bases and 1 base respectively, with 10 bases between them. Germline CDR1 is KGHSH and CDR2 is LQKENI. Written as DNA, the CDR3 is TGTGCCAGCTCACTACAGGTAACGAACACTGAAGCTTTCTTT. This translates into CASSLQVTNTEAFF.

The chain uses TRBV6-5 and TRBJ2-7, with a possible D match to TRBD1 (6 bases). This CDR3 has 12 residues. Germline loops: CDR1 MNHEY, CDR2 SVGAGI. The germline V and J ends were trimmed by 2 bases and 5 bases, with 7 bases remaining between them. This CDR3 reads CASSYEGDEQYF. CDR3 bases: TGTGCCAGCAGTTACGAGGGGGACGAGCAGTACTTC.

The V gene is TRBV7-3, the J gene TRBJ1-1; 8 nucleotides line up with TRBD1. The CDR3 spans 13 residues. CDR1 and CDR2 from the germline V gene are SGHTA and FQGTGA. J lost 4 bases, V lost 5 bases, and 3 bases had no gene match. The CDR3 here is CASSTDRATEAFF. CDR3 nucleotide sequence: TGTGCCAGCAGCACGGACAGGGCCACTGAAGCTTTCTTT.

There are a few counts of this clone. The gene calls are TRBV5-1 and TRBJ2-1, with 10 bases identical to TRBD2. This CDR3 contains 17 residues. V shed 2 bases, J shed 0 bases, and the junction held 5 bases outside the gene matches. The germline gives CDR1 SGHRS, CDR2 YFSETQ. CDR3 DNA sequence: TGCGCCAGCAGCTTTGGTAGCGGGGGGCCCTCCTACAATGAGCAGTTCTTC. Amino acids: CASSFGSGGPSYNEQFF.

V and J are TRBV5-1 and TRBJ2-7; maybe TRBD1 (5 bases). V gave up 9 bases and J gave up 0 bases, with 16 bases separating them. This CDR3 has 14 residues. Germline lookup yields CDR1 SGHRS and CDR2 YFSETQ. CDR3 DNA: TGCGCCACCAAACAGGACACCTCCTCCTACGAGCAGTACTTC. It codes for CATKQDTSSYEQYF.

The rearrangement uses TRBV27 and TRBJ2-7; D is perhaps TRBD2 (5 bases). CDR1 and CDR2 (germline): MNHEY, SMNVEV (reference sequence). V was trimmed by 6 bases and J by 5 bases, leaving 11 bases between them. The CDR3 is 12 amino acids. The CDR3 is CASSTAGNEQYF. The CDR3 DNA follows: TGTGCCAGCAGCACCGCGGGCAACGAGCAGTACTTC.

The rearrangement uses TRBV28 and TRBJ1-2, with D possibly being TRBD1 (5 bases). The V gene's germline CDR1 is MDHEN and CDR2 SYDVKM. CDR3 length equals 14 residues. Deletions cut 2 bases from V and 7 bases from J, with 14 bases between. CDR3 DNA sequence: TGTGCCAGCAGTTTAGCGGCTGACAGTTTTGGCTACACCTTC. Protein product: CASSLAADSFGYTF.

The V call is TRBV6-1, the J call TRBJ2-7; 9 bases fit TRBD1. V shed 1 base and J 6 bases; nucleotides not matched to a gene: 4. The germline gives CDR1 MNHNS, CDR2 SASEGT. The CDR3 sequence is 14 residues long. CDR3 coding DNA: TGTGCCAGCAGTGAAGGACAGGGGGGGGGCGAGCAGTACTTC. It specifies CASSEGQGGGEQYF.

Here the CDR3 reads CASSSDTTYEQYF. DNA for the CDR3: TGTGCCAGCAGTTCGGACACCACCTACGAGCAGTACTTC. This chain connects TRBV6-6 to TRBJ2-7; TRBD1 is a possible D gene (5 bases). Trimming removed 4 bases from V and 2 bases from J, with 9 bases in between. The CDR3 runs 13 residues. The germline V gene encodes CDR1 MNHNY and CDR2 SVGAGI (reference sequence).

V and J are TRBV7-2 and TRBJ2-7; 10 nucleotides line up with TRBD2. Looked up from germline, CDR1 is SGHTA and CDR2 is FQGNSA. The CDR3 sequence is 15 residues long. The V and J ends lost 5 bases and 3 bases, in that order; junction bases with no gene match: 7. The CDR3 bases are TGTGCCAGCAGCCAAACTAGCGGGGCGATCTACGAGCAGTACTTC. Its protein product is CASSQTSGAIYEQYF.

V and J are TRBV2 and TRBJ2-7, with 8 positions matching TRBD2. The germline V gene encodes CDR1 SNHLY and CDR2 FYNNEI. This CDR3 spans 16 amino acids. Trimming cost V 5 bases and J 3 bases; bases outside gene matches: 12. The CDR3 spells CASSYTPGLEYYEQYF. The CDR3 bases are TGTGCCAGCAGTTACACCCCGGGACTAGAGTACTACGAGCAGTACTTC.

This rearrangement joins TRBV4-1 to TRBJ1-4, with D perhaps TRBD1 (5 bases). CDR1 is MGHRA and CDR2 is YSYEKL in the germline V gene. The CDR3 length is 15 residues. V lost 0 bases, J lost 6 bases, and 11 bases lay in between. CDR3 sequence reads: CASSQDSGLDEKLFF. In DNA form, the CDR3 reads TGCGCCAGCAGCCAAGATTCAGGGTTGGATGAAAAACTGTTTTTT.

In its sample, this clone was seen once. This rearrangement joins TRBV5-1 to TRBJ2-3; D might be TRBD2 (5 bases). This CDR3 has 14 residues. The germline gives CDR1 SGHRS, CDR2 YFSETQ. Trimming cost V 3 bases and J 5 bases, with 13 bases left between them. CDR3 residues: CASSWTDGRDTQYF. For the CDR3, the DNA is TGCGCCAGCAGCTGGACTGATGGGAGAGATACGCAGTATTTT.

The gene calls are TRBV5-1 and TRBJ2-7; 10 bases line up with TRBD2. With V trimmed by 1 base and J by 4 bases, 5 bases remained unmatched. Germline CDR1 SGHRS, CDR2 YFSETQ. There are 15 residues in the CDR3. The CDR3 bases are TGCGCCAGCAGCTTGAGTACTAGCGGGACTTACGAGCAGTACTTC. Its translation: CASSLSTSGTYEQYF.

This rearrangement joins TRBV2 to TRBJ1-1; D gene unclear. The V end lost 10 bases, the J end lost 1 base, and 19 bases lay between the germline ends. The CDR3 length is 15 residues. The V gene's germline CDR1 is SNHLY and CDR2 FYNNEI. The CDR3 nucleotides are TGTGCCACCCATCGTCGTGGCTCGTCGAACACTGAAGCTTTCTTT. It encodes CATHRRGSSNTEAFF. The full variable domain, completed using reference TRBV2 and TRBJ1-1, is EPEVTQTPSHQVTQMGQEVILRCVPISNHLYFYWYRQILGQKVEFLVSFYNNEISEKSEIFDDQFSVERPDGSNFTLKIRSTKLEDSAMYFCATHRRGSSNTEAFFGQGTRLTVV.

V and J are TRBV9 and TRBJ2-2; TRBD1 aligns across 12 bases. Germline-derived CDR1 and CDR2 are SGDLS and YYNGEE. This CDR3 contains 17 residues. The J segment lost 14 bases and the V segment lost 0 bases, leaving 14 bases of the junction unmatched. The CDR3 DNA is TGTGCCAGCAGCGTAGGAGGGACAGGGGGCTTCCAGACGGTACTGTTTTTT. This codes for CASSVGGTGGFQTVLFF. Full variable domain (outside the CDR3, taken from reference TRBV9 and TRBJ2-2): DSGVTQTPKHLITATGQRVTLRCSPRSGDLSVYWYQQSLDQGLQFLIQYYNGEERAKGNILERFSAQQFPDLHSELNLSSLELGDSALYFCASSVGGTGGFQTVLFFGEGSRLTVL.

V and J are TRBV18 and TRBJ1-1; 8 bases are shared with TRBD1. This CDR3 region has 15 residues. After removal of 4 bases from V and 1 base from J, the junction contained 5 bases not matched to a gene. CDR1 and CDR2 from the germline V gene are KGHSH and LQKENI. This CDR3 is CASSLRDRRNTEAFF. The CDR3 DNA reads TGTGCCAGCTCACTCAGGGACAGGCGGAACACTGAAGCTTTCTTT.

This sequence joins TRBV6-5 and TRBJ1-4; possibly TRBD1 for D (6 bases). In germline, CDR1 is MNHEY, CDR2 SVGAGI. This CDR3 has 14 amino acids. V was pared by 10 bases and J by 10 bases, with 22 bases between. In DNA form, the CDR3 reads TGTGCCACTAATGTCCGGGGGGCGCATGTAAAACTGTTTTTT. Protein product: CATNVRGAHVKLFF.

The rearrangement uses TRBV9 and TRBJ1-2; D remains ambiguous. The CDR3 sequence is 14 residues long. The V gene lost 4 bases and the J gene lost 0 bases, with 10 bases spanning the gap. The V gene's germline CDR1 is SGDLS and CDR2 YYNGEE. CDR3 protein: CASSPTGSNYGYTF. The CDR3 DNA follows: TGTGCCAGCAGCCCAACGGGGTCTAACTATGGCTACACCTTC.